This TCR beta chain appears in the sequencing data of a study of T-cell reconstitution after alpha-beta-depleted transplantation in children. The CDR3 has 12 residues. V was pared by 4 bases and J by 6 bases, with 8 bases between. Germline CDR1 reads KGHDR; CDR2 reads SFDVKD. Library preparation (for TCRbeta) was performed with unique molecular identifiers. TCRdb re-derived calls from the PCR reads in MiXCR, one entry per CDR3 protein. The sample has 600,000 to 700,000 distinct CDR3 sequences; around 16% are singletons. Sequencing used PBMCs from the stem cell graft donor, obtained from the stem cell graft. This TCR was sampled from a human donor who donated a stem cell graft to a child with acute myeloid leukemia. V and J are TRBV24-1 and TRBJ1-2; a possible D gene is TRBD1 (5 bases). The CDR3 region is CATSDRGDGYTF. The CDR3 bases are TGTGCCACCAGTGACCGAGGGGATGGCTACACCTTC.